A selection of T cell receptor beta chains follows, all from one sample in a study of T cells in Graves' hyperthyroidism and ophthalmopathy. TCRdb re-called the multiplex PCR reads through MiXCR, storing one row per CDR3 protein. The repertoire holds 250,000 to 300,000 distinct CDR3 sequences, with nearly 15% as singletons. Material for sequencing was blood. Receptors originate from a woman in her forties or fifties with Graves' hyperthyroidism that later progressed to Graves' ophthalmopathy. The CDR3 runs from the conserved cysteine through the conserved F or W. The D gene is left open where the match is weak. Clone size is not always given. Where it is, it says once, few, many or a class for expanded clones.

d_call j_call v_call clone_size cdr3_nt cdr3_aa
. TRBJ1-2 TRBV3-1 many TGTGCCAGCAGCCGGTGGGGGAGACGCCACAACTATGGCTACACCTTC CASSRWGRRHNYGYTF
. TRBJ2-3 TRBV18 many TGTGCCAGCGCAGGCCTACAGGGACGCACAGATACGCAGTATTTT CASAGLQGRTDTQYF
TRBD1 TRBJ1-2 TRBV28 many TGTGCCAGCAGTTCCCAGACAGGGGGGTACTATGGCTACACCTTC CASSSQTGGYYGYTF
. TRBJ2-7 TRBV27 many TGTGCCAGCAGTATTCTTATGACCTCCTACGAGCAGTACTTC CASSILMTSYEQYF
. TRBJ1-1 TRBV20-1 few TGCAGTGCTAGGCATATGAACACTGAAGCTTTCTTT CSARHMNTEAFF
TRBD2 TRBJ2-1 TRBV7-3 many TGTGCCAGCAGCTCCAGCTCCCGGGACTACCCCTACAATGAGCAGTTCTTC CASSSSSRDYPYNEQFF
TRBD1 TRBJ2-7 TRBV20-1 . TGCAGCGGTTCGGGACAGGGCTACGAGCAGTACTTC CSGSGQGYEQYF
TRBD2 TRBJ2-1 TRBV6-1 . TGTGCCAGCAGTGAAAATGGGGGGACTAACGGCAATGAGCAGTTCTTC CASSENGGTNGNEQFF
TRBD1 TRBJ2-3 TRBV6-1 . TGTGCCAGCAGTGAAAAAGGACAGGGCGCAGATACGCAGTATTTT CASSEKGQGADTQYF
. TRBJ2-6 TRBV12-3/TRBV12-4 . TGTGCCAGCAGTCCCTACCCTGGTGCAGGGGACTTCTCTGGGGCCAACGTCCTGACTTTC CASSPYPGAGDFSGANVLTF
. TRBJ1-4 TRBV18 many TGTGCCAGCTCACCCTATTCGGACAGTCTTAATGAAAAACTGTTTTTT CASSPYSDSLNEKLFF
. TRBJ2-7 TRBV6-1 many TGTGCCAGCAGTTCCCGGGCCTACGAGCAGTACTTC CASSSRAYEQYF
TRBD1 TRBJ2-5 TRBV19 . TGTGCCAGTAGTGGGACAGACCAAGAGACCCAGTACTTC CASSGTDQETQYF
TRBD2 TRBJ2-5 TRBV6-1 few TGTGCCAGCAGTTCCCCAGCGGGAGGGCCCGAGACCCAGTACTTC CASSSPAGGPETQYF
TRBD2 TRBJ2-7 TRBV28 many TGTGCCAGCCGACTAGCGGGTTACGAGCAGTACTTC CASRLAGYEQYF
. TRBJ2-7 TRBV10-3 many TGTGCCATCAGTGAGCCGACAAGGGGGGGAAACGAGCAGTACTTC CAISEPTRGGNEQYF
. TRBJ2-6 TRBV5-1 many TGCGCCAGCAGCTTGGGGAACTGGCCGTTGAAGATCTCTGGGGCCAACGTCCTGACTTTC CASSLGNWPLKISGANVLTF
. TRBJ2-7 TRBV25-1 many TGTGCCAGCGGGGGGGGCTGGGAGAGCGAGCAGTACTTC CASGGGWESEQYF
. TRBJ2-5 TRBV12-3/TRBV12-4 many . CASSFGTGNPTYF
. TRBJ2-4 TRBV10-3 . TGTGCCATCAGTGAGTCGGGCAGGGGAAACATTCAGTACTTC CAISESGRGNIQYF
. TRBJ2-7 TRBV14 many TGTGCCAGCAGCCAAGATGTATGGGGGGCGAGGGAGCAGTACTTC CASSQDVWGAREQYF
TRBD1 TRBJ1-2 TRBV4-2 few TGTGCCAGCAGCCCCGGGACAGCGGATAGCTATGGCTACACCTTC CASSPGTADSYGYTF
TRBD2 TRBJ2-3 TRBV12-3/TRBV12-4 few TGTGCCAGCAGTTTAAGGCTAGCGGGCACAGATACGCAGTATTTT CASSLRLAGTDTQYF
. TRBJ1-2 TRBV2 many TGTGCCAGCAGTGGGCGACTTAACTATGGCTACACCTTC CASSGRLNYGYTF
. TRBJ1-5 TRBV28 many TGTGCCAGCTGCGAAGGGCAGCCCCAGCATTTT CASCEGQPQHF
. TRBJ2-2 TRBV4-1 few TGCGCCAGCACCATTGTGAAGACAGTCCCTCTCTCCGGGGAGCTGTTTTTT CASTIVKTVPLSGELFF